Included here is one T cell receptor (beta chain) sequence, with context. Its cognate antigen is unknown. A much larger clone differs by one base, so this may be a read error. The record originates from a study of blood T cells in healthy people across ages. A second PCR of 7 to 11 cycles used a sample-barcoded 5' primer and a J-beta primer mix. Every molecule of cDNA carried a tag from a template-switch adaptor with 12 random nucleotides. TCRdb independently ran MiXCR on the 5' RACE reads; one entry per CDR3 protein. Of about 640,000 distinct CDR3 sequences detected, approximately 50% appear once; the ten largest clones hold approximately 37%. Deletions cut 0 bases from V and 7 bases from J, with 7 bases between. The germline gives CDR1 SQVTM, CDR2 ANQGSEA. The CDR3 totals 11 residues. Whole-study findings and limits: Diversity of TCR beta correlated strongly with naive T cell percentage.

There were healthy Caucasian individuals from Russia, aged about 6 to 95, serving as donors. This TCR came from a man aged 55 to 70 in good health. The chain joins TRBV29-1 to TRBJ2-7; D not certain. Input material: blood. This chain's CDR3 is CSVEEGREQYF. The CDR3 nucleotides read TGCAGCGTTGAAGAGGGAAGGGAGCAGTACTTC.